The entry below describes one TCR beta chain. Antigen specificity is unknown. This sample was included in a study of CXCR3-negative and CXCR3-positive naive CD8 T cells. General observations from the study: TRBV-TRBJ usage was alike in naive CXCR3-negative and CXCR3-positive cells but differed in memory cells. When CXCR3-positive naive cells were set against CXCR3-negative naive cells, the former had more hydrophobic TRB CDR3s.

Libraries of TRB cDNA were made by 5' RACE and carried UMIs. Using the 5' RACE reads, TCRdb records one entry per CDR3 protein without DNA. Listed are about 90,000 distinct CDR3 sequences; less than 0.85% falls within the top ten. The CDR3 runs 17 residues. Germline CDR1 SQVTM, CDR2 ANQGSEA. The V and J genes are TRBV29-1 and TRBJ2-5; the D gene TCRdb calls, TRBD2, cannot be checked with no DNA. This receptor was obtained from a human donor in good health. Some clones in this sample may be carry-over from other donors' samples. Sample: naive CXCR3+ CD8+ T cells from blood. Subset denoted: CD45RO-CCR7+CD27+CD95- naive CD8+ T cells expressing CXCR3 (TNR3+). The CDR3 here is CSVEMRGTSGSGETQYF.